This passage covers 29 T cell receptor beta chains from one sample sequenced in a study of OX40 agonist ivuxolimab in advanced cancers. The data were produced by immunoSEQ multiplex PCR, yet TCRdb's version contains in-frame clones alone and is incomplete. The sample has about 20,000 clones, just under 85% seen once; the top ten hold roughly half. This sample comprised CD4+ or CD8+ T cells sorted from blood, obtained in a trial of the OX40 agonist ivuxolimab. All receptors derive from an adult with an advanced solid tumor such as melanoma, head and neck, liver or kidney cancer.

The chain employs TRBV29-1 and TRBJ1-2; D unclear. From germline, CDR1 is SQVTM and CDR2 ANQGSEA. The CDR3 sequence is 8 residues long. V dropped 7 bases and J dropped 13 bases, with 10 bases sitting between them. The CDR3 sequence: CSAEFLTF. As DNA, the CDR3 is TGCAGCGCAGAGTTTCTCACCTTC.

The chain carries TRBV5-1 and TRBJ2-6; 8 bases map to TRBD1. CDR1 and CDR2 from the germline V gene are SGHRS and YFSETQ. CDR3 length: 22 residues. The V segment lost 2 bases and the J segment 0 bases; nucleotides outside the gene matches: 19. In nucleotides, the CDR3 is TGCGCCAGCAGCTTCGGGCTAAGGGGACAGGAGAGTGTTTACTCTGGGGCCAACGTCCTGACTTTC. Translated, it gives CASSFGLRGQESVYSGANVLTF. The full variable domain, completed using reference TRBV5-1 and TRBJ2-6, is KAGVTQTPRYLIKTRGQQVTLSCSPISGHRSVSWYQQTPGQGLQFLFEYFSETQRNKGNFPGRFSGRQFSNSRSEMNVSTLELGDSALYLCASSFGLRGQESVYSGANVLTFGAGSRLTVL.

CDR3 nucleotides: TGTGCCAGCACCCCCGGGGCGGGCATTTATAGCGGTGGCTACACCTTC. This sequence encodes CASTPGAGIYSGGYTF. The V and J genes are TRBV7-2 and TRBJ1-2; D possibly corresponds to TRBD1 (5 bases). V was clipped by 7 bases and J by 7 bases, with 25 bases between them. The CDR3 covers 16 residues. Per germline, CDR1 SGHTA and CDR2 FQGNSA.

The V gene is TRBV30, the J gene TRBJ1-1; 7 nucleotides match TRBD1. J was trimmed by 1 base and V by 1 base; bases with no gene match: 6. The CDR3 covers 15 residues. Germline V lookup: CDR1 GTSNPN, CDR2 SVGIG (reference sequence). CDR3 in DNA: TGTGCCTGGAGTGACCCCCCAGGGGGGAACACTGAAGCTTTCTTT. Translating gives CAWSDPPGGNTEAFF.

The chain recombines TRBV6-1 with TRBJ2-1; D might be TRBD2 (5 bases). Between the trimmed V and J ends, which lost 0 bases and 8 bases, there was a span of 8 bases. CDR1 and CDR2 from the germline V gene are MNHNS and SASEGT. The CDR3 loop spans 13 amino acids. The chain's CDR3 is CASSEALRDEQFF. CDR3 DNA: TGTGCCAGCAGTGAAGCGCTGCGGGATGAGCAGTTCTTC.

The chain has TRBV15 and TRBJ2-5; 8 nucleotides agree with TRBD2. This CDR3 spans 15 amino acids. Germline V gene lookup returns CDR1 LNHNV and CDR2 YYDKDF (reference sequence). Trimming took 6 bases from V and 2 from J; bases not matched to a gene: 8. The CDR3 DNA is TGTGCCACCAGTCTAGGAGCGGGGGATCAAGAGACCCAGTACTTC. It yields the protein CATSLGAGDQETQYF.

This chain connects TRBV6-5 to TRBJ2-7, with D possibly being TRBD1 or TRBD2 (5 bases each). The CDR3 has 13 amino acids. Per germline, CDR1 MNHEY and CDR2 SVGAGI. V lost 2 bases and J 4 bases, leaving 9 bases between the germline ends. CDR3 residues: CASSYLRGYEQYF. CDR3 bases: TGTGCCAGCAGTTACCTGAGGGGATACGAGCAGTACTTC.

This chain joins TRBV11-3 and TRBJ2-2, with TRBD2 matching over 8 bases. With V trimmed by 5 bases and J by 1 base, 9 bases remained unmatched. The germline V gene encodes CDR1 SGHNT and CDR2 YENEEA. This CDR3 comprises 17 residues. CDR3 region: CASSPRAAGVNTGELFF. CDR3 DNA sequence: TGTGCCAGCAGCCCCCGCGCAGCGGGGGTGAACACCGGGGAGCTGTTTTTT.

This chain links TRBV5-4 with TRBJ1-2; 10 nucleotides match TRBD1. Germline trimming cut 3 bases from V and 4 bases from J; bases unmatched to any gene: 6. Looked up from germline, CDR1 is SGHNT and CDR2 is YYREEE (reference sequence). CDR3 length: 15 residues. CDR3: CASSYDRGRAYGYTF. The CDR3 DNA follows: TGTGCCAGCAGCTATGACAGGGGGCGGGCCTATGGCTACACCTTC.

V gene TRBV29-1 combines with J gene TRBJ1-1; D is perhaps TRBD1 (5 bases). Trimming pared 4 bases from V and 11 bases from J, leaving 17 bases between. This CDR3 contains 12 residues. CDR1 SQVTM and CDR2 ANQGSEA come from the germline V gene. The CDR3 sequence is CSVAPGSMGAFF. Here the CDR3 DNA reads TGCAGCGTTGCCCCAGGGTCCATGGGGGCTTTCTTT. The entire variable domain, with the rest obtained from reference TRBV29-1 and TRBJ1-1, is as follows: SAVISQKPSRDICQRGTSLTIQCQVDSQVTMMFWYRQQPGQSLTLIATANQGSEATYESGFVIDKFPISRPNLTFSTLTVSNMSPEDSSIYLCSVAPGSMGAFFGQGTRLTVV.

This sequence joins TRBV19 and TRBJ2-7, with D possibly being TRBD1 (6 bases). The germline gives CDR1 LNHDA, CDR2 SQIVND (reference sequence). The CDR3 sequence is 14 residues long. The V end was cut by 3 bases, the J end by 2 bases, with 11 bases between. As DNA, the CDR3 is TGTGCCAGTAGTATCCCAGGGGCTGCCTACGAGCAGTACTTC. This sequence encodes CASSIPGAAYEQYF.

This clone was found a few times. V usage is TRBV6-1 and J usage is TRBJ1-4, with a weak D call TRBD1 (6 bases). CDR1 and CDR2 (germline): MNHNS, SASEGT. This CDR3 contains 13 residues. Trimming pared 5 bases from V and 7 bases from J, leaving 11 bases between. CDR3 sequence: CASSRDISEKLFF. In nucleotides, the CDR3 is TGTGCCAGCAGTCGGGACATCTCTGAAAAACTGTTTTTT.

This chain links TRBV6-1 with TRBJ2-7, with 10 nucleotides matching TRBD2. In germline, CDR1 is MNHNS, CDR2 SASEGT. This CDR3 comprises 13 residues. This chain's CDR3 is CASGLAASYEQYF. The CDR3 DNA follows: TGTGCTTCAGGACTAGCGGCCTCCTACGAGCAGTACTTC.

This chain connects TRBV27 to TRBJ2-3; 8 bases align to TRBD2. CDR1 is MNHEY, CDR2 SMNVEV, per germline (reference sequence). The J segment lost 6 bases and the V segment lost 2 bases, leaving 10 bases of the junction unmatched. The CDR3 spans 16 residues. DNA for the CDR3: TGTGCCAGCAGTTTAGTACTAGCGGTGGAGTCGGATACGCAGTATTTT. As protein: CASSLVLAVESDTQYF.

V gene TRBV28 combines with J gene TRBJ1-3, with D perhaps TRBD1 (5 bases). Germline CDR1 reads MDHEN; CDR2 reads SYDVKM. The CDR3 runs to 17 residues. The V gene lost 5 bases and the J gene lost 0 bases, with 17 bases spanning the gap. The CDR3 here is CASSGNPGLISGNTIYF. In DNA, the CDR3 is TGTGCCAGCAGTGGAAACCCGGGACTTATCTCTGGAAACACCATATATTTT.

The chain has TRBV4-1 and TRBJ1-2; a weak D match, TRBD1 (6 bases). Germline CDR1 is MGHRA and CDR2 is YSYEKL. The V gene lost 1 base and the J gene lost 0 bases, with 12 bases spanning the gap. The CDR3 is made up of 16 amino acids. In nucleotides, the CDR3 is TGCGCCAGCAGCCAAGGAAAAACAGGGACTAACTATGGCTACACCTTC. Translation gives CASSQGKTGTNYGYTF.

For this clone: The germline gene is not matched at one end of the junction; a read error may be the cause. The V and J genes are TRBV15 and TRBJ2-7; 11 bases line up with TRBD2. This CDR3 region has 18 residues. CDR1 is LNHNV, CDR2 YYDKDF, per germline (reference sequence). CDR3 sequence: CATSGEKSGTSGSYEQYF. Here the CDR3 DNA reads TGTGCCACCAGCGGAGAAAAAAGCGGGACTAGCGGCTCCTACGAGCAGTACTTC.

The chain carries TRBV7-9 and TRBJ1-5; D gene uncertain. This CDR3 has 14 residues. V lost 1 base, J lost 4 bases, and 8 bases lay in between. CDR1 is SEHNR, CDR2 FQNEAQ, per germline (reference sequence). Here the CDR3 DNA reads TGTGCCAGCAGCTTAGGAGGCGGAAATCAGCCCCAGCATTTT. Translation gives CASSLGGGNQPQHF.

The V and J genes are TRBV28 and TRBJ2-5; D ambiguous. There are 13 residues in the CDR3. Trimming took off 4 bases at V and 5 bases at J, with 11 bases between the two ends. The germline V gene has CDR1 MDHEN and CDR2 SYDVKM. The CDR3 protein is CASSSRLQETQYF. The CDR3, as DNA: TGTGCCAGCAGTTCTAGACTTCAGGAGACCCAGTACTTC.

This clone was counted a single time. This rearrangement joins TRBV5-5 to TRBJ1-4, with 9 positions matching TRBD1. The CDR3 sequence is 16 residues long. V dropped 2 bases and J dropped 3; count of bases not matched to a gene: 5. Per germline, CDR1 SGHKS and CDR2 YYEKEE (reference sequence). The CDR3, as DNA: TGTGCCAGCAGCTTCACACAGGGGGCTCCTAATGAAAAACTGTTTTTT. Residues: CASSFTQGAPNEKLFF.

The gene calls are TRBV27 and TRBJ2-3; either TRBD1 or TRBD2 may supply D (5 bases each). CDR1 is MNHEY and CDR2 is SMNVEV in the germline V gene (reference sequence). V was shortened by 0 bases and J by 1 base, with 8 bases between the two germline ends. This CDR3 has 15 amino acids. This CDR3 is CASSLSRGRTDTQYF. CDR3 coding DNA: TGTGCCAGCAGTTTATCACGGGGCCGCACAGATACGCAGTATTTT.

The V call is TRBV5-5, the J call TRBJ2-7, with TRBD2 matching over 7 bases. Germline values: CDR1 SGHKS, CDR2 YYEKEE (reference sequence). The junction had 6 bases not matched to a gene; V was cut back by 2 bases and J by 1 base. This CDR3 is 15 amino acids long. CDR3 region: CASSLAAGVSYEQYF. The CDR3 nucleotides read TGTGCCAGCAGCTTAGCGGCGGGGGTGTCCTACGAGCAGTACTTC.

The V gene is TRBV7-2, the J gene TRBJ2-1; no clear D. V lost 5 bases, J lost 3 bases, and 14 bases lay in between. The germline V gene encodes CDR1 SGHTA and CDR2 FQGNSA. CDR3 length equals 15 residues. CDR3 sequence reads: CASSITKAGYNEQFF. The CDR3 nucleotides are TGTGCCAGCAGCATAACAAAAGCCGGCTACAATGAGCAGTTCTTC.

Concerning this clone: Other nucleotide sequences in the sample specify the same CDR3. In nucleotides, the CDR3 is TGCAGTGCTAGACAAGGCTACGAGCAGTACTTC. Translated, it gives CSARQGYEQYF. The V gene is TRBV20-1, the J gene TRBJ2-7; D gene ambiguous. The CDR3 has 11 residues. The V gene's germline CDR1 is DFQATT and CDR2 SNEGSKA (reference sequence). Trimming removed 2 bases from V and 3 bases from J, with 5 bases in between.

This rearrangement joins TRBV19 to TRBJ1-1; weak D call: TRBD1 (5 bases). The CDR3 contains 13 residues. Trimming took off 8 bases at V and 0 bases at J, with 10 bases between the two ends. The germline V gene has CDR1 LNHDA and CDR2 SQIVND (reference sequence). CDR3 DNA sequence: TGTGCCAGTGGGGCCGACATGAACACTGAAGCTTTCTTT. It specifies CASGADMNTEAFF.

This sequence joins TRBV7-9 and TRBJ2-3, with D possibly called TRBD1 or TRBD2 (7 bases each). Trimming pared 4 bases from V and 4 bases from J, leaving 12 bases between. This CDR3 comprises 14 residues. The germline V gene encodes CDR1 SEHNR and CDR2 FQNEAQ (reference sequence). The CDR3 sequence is CASSSRGGPDTQYF. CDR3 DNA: TGTGCCAGCAGCTCCAGGGGGGGTCCAGATACGCAGTATTTT.

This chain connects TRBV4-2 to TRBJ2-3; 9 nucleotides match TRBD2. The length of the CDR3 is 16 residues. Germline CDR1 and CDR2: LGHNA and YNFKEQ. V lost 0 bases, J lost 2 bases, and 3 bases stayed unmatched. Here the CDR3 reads CASSQETGLATDTQYF. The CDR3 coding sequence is TGTGCCAGCAGCCAAGAGACGGGACTAGCCACAGATACGCAGTATTTT.

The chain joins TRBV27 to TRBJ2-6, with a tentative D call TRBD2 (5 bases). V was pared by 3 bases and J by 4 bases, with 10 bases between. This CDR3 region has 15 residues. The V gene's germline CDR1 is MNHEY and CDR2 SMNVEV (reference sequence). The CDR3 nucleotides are TGTGCCAGCAGTTTGGTGGGAGCCGGGGCCAACGTCCTGACTTTC. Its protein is CASSLVGAGANVLTF. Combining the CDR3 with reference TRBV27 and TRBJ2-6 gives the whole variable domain EAQVTQNPRYLITVTGKKLTVTCSQNMNHEYMSWYRQDPGLGLRQIYYSMNVEVTDKGDVPEGYKVSRKEKRNFPLILESPSPNQTSLYFCASSLVGAGANVLTFGAGSRLTVL.

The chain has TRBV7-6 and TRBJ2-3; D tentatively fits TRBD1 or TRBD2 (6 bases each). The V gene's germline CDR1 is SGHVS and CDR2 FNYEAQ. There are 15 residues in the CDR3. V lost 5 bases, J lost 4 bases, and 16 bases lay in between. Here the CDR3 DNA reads TGTGCCAGCAGCCCCTCCTCGGAGGGGGCAGATACGCAGTATTTT. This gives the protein CASSPSSEGADTQYF.